This entry is about one T cell receptor (beta chain). This clone was seen at least ten times. No antigen is known for it. Base-call qualities are not available, and no considerably larger clone is one nucleotide away. This specimen's treatment or condition label, interpreted: high-dose cyclophosphamide on days +3 and +4 as single-agent GVHD prophylaxis. For conditioning, the PTCy patients got busulfan and fludarabine, then a related or unrelated marrow graft, followed by cyclophosphamide on days +3 and +4. The PTCy-treated patients were drawn from a prospective, multi-institutional clinical trial. Mononuclear cells from peripheral blood and bone marrow were separated by Ficoll-Hypaque density centrifugation and then cryopreserved. Genomic DNA was used for TRB sequencing, which was performed with the immunoSEQ assay at survey resolution or with the hsTCRB kit. Under the source paper's analysis protocol: The immunoSEQ software was used for initial read processing, and the LymphoSeq R package was used for repertoire analyses. Clonality was computed as 1 minus normalized Shannon entropy, and a Gini coefficient was also calculated for each TRB dataset. Phenotypes of unsorted samples were inferred by mapping TRB sequences from sorted subsets of the recipient or donor onto the same recipient's unsorted samples. TCRdb stores this immuneACCESS table with in-frame sequences only. Part of the clones is absent; in the studies checked, under half of the shortfall reflects unresolved V genes, and no reason is known for the rest. That table gives V, J and clone size, and the DNA gave D and trimming. Listed for this sample are several thousand clones, none observed only a single time. In total, the top ten clones hold about 6% of the sample.

The data stem from a study of T cells after posttransplantation cyclophosphamide (dated by TCRdb to 2016 to 2018). In terms of the full investigation: Using TRB sequencing, the study followed how the T cell repertoire rebuilt after myeloablative bone marrow transplantation with posttransplantation cyclophosphamide given as GVHD prophylaxis. Antigen receptor sequencing covered samples from a few dozen PTCy-treated patients and approximately 15 of their related bone marrow donors. TRB sequencing was performed on blood from all 34 PTCy patients with 1-year posttransplant specimens. In 3 patients, TRB sequencing was also performed on up to 3 more blood samples taken 2 to 5.2 years after transplant, and in 4 patients, pretransplant blood was also TRB-sequenced. Because TRA and TRB clonality correlated tightly in 9 samples, the subsequent TCR analyses were limited to TRB only. Public TRB sequences were queried against a database of over 3,000 sequences associated with responses to pathogens, tumor antigens, self-antigens and alloantigens. Broader findings and caveats from the paper: Across the approximately 42 patients, TRB clonality was highly associated with recipient CMV seropositivity and CMV reactivation, and diversity with PTCy was similar to that in the CNI/methotrexate controls. The TRB repertoires of T cells infiltrating skin or GI tract showed only limited overlap with the TRB repertoires of T cells in blood. Donor-recipient similarity was low at 1-2 months but rose over the first year, and later blood repertoires were often dominated by donor CD8+ memory clones.

Based on the germline V gene, the CDR1 and CDR2 sequences are KGHSH and LQKENI. Inclusive of the bounding cysteine and phenylalanine, the CDR3 is 17 residues long. Here the CDR3 DNA is all that survives: 51 bases in frame from base 1. The V end gives up 1 base and the J end 1 base, leaving 7 bases in the junction not matched to a gene. The material was PBMCs, obtained after allogeneic stem cell transplant with posttransplant cyclophosphamide. The chain was built from TRBV18 and TRBJ2-7, and 10 junctional nucleotides match TRBD1. This TCR was sampled from a female patient aged 45 to 65 who received an allogeneic stem cell transplant from an unrelated donor, was CMV-positive, and had acute GVHD only. After a transplant, certain T cells may trace back to the graft donor. For the CDR3, the sequence is CASSPLTGQGVSYEQYF. The nucleotide sequence is given as TGTGCCAGCTCACCACTCACTGGACAGGGGGTTTCCTACGAGCAGTACTTC. The entire variable domain, with the stretches around the CDR3 drawn from the reference TRBV18 and TRBJ2-7 proteins, is NAGVMQNPRHLVRRRGQEARLRCSPMKGHSHVYWYRQLPEEGLKFMVYLQKENIIDESGMPKERFSAEFPKEGPSILRIQQVVRGDSAAYFCASSPLTGQGVSYEQYFGPGTRLTVT.